Listed below are T cell receptor beta chains from one sample, sequenced in a study of low-dose radiotherapy and immunotherapy resistance in tumors. TCRdb reprocessed the reads with MiXCR, giving one entry per CDR3 protein. Of 70,000 to 90,000 distinct CDR3 sequences in the sample, 18% were seen once. Sequenced material: PBMCs, taken before treatment. The receptors derive from a male donor with prostate cancer. Each CDR3 is given with its conserved first and last residue. The D gene is left open where the match is weak. Expanded clones are given a class, and other clones once, few, many or no size at all.

CDR3nt,CDR3aa,abundance,d_gene,j_gene,v_gene
TGTGCCAGCAGCGGACATCTAGGGATTGGCAAAAACATTCAGTACTTC,CASSGHLGIGKNIQYF,many,.,TRBJ2-4,TRBV7-9
TGTGCCAGTATGAACAGGGCTAACTATGGCTACACCTTC,CASMNRANYGYTF,many,.,TRBJ1-2,TRBV19
TGCAGTGCTAGCGGGGACTACGAGCAGTACTTC,CSASGDYEQYF,many,.,TRBJ2-7,TRBV20-1
TGTGCCAGCAGCAGACTAGCGGGGGGGCCATACAATGAGCAGTTCTTC,CASSRLAGGPYNEQFF,.,TRBD2,TRBJ2-1,TRBV11-2
TGTGCCAGCAGCCTGGACGGGGTTGGGTCGGACGCGCAGTACTTC,CASSLDGVGSDAQYF,many,.,TRBJ2-7,TRBV6-2/TRBV6-3
TGTGCCAGCATCAAAAAGCGTCGGACAGGGGTCTACGAGCAGTACTTC,CASIKKRRTGVYEQYF,many,TRBD1,TRBJ2-7,TRBV6-4
TGTGCCAGCAGCTTAGCAGGACGTGTGACAGGGCAGTACTTC,CASSLAGRVTGQYF,.,.,TRBJ2-7,TRBV7-9
TGTGCCAGCAGCCCCGCGGGGGGACCCCGCGAGCAGTACTTC,CASSPAGGPREQYF,medium-sized,TRBD2,TRBJ2-7,TRBV5-6
TGTGCCAGCCAACCCTCACGGGGGGGGGCTCGGCAGTACTTC,CASQPSRGGARQYF,many,TRBD2,TRBJ2-7,TRBV3-1
TGTGCCACCAGCCGTGGGACGGGCACAGATACGCAGTATTTT,CATSRGTGTDTQYF,.,.,TRBJ2-3,TRBV15
TGTGCCAGCAGTTTACAGGGTTCCCATAATTCACCCCTCCACTTT,CASSLQGSHNSPLHF,many,.,TRBJ1-6,TRBV6-2/TRBV6-3
TGTGCCAGCAGGGGGGTTGAGACCCAGTACTTC,CASRGVETQYF,.,.,TRBJ2-5,TRBV12-3/TRBV12-4
TGTGCCAGCAGGGGACAGGTCTCCTACGAGCAGTACTTC,CASRGQVSYEQYF,many,TRBD1,TRBJ2-7,TRBV25-1
TGTGCCAGCAGGACACTTACCAACTATGGCTACACCTTC,CASRTLTNYGYTF,many,.,TRBJ1-2,TRBV6-6
TGTGCCGGTACTAGCGGGGGGGCCTTTGGTACGCAGTATTTT,CAGTSGGAFGTQYF,many,TRBD2,TRBJ2-3,TRBV30
TGCGCCAGCAGCCAGACCCTAGATCAGCCCCAGCATTTT,CASSQTLDQPQHF,many,.,TRBJ1-5,TRBV4-1
TGTGCCAGCATCGGGCGAAGGGGGATCACTGAAGCTTTCTTT,CASIGRRGITEAFF,.,.,TRBJ1-1,TRBV27
TGTGCCAGCAGCTTAGTCCGGGAGACCGGGGAGCTGTTTTTT,CASSLVRETGELFF,.,.,TRBJ2-2,TRBV7-2
TGTGCCAGCAGATTACAGAGGACAGATACGCAGTATTTT,CASRLQRTDTQYF,.,.,TRBJ2-3,TRBV12-3/TRBV12-4
TGTGCCACCTGGTATAGACGCGGCAGGGGTACCTATGGCTACACCTTC,CATWYRRGRGTYGYTF,many,.,TRBJ1-2,TRBV19
TGTGCCAGCAGTAGAAACCGGGACAGGCAAAACATTCAGTACTTC,CASSRNRDRQNIQYF,.,TRBD1,TRBJ2-4,TRBV7-9
TGTGCCAGCAGACAAAACATAGCGGGGGACCCCTACGAGCAGTACTTC,CASRQNIAGDPYEQYF,.,TRBD2,TRBJ2-7,TRBV5-4
TGTGCCAGCAGCCAATTGGGGGTCACTGAAGCTTTCTTT,CASSQLGVTEAFF,.,.,TRBJ1-1,TRBV14
TGTGCCAGCAGTCGTCCGGGGAGGTCCACAGATACGCAGTATTTT,CASSRPGRSTDTQYF,many,.,TRBJ2-3,TRBV6-5
TGTGCCAGTAGTTCGGACTTCTCCTACGAGCAGTACTTC,CASSSDFSYEQYF,once,.,TRBJ2-7,TRBV19
TGTGCCAGCAGCTTGGTCGGGCCTAGCACAGATACGCAGTATTTT,CASSLVGPSTDTQYF,many,.,TRBJ2-3,TRBV5-5
TGCGCCAGCTCCGGGGAAGGGGACACCGGGGAGCTGTTTTTT,CASSGEGDTGELFF,.,.,TRBJ2-2,TRBV5-1
TGTGCCAGCAGTGGACAGGGGGCGATCACCGGGGAGCTGTTTTTT,CASSGQGAITGELFF,many,TRBD1,TRBJ2-2,TRBV6-2/TRBV6-3
TGTGCCAGCAGTGAGGACAGGTCGAACACCGGGGAGCTGTTTTTT,CASSEDRSNTGELFF,many,TRBD1,TRBJ2-2,TRBV2
TGCGCCAGCAGCTACGGTAGGAGATCGGAGACCCAGTACTTC,CASSYGRRSETQYF,many,.,TRBJ2-5,TRBV5-1
TGTGCCAGCAGTTTTGGACAGGGACTCTACGAGCAGTACTTC,CASSFGQGLYEQYF,many,TRBD1,TRBJ2-7,TRBV12-3/TRBV12-4
TGCAGCGGGGAACCCACAGGGGCCAAGACCCAGTACTTC,CSGEPTGAKTQYF,medium-sized,TRBD1,TRBJ2-5,TRBV29-1
TGTGCCAGCAGCCCAGGGGGGACCAATCAGCCCCAGCATTTT,CASSPGGTNQPQHF,many,TRBD1,TRBJ1-5,TRBV7-9
TGCGCCAGCAGCCCCGGGACTAGCGGTTTTAGCACAGATACGCAGTATTTT,CASSPGTSGFSTDTQYF,few,TRBD2,TRBJ2-3,TRBV5-1
TGTGCCAGCAGGGGTCCAGGGCACACCGGGGAGCTGTTTTTT,CASRGPGHTGELFF,.,.,TRBJ2-2,TRBV28
TGTGCCAGCAGTTACCGGGGGGGGCAGCGACCTTACAATGAGCAGTTCTTC,CASSYRGGQRPYNEQFF,.,TRBD2,TRBJ2-1,TRBV6-2/TRBV6-3
TGTGCCAGCAGACCTACGATGCTTGAAGAAGCTTTCTTT,CASRPTMLEEAFF,.,.,TRBJ1-1,TRBV7-9
TGTGCCAGCAGCCCGGGACAGGGGTTTGGTGAAGCTTTCTTT,CASSPGQGFGEAFF,many,TRBD1,TRBJ1-1,TRBV7-9
TGCGCCAGCAGCTTGGGAGGGGGCAGGGAGACCCAGTACTTC,CASSLGGGRETQYF,.,TRBD1,TRBJ2-5,TRBV5-1
TGCGCCAGCAGCTTGGACCAGGGAGCTGAAGCTTTCTTT,CASSLDQGAEAFF,.,.,TRBJ1-1,TRBV5-1
TGCAGTGCTACGGGACTAGCGGGGGGGCGGGATTATTTT,CSATGLAGGRDYF,many,TRBD2,TRBJ2-3,TRBV20-1
TGTGCCTGGAGTACCCTCAATAGCAATCAGCCCCAGCATTTT,CAWSTLNSNQPQHF,many,.,TRBJ1-5,TRBV30
TGCGCCAGCAGCCTCGCTACCGGGACAGGGGTAGGATACGAGCAGTACTTC,CASSLATGTGVGYEQYF,many,TRBD1,TRBJ2-7,TRBV5-1
TGTGCCAGCAGCTCTAGCGGAAAGCAGTTCTTC,CASSSSGKQFF,many,TRBD2,TRBJ2-1,TRBV12-3/TRBV12-4
TGTGCCAGCAGCGTCAGCACAGATACGCAGTATTTT,CASSVSTDTQYF,many,.,TRBJ2-3,TRBV7-2
TGTGCCATCAGAGACAGGACGGGGAACACTGAAGCTTTCTTT,CAIRDRTGNTEAFF,many,.,TRBJ1-1,TRBV10-3
TGTGCCAGCAGCATGGGACAGCAAGAGACCCAGTACTTC,CASSMGQQETQYF,many,TRBD1,TRBJ2-5,TRBV7-7
TGTGCCAGCAGCTTAGACCTTAGCGGGGCGGGTGAGCAGTACTTC,CASSLDLSGAGEQYF,many,TRBD2,TRBJ2-7,TRBV11-2